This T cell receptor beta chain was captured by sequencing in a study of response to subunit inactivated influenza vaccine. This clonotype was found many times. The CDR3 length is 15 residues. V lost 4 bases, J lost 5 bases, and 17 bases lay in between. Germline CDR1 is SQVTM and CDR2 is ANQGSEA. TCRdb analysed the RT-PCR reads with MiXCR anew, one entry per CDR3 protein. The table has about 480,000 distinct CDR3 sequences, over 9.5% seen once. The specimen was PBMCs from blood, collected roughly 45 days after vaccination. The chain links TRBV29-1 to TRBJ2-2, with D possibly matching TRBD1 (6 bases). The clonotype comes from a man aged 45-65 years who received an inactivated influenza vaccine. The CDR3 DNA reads TGCAGCGTTGCTGGGGTGGGACACTCGACCGGGGAGCTGTTTTTT. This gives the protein CSVAGVGHSTGELFF.